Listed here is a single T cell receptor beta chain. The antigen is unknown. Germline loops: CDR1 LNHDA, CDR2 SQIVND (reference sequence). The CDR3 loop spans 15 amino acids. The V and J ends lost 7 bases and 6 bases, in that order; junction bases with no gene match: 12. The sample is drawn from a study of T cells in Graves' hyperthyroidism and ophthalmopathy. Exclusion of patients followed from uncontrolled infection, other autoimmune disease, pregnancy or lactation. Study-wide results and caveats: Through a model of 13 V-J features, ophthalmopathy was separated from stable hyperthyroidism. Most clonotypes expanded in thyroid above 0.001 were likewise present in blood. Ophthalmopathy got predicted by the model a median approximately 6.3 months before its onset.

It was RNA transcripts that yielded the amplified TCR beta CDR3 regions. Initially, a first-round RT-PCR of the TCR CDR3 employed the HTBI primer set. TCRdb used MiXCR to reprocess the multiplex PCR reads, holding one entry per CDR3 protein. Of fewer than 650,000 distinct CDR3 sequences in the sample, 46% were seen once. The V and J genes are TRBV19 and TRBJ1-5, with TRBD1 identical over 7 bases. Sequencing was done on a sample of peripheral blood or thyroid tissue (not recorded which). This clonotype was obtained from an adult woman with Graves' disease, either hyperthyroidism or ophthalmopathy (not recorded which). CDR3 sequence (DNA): TGTGCCAGTAAGTCCGGTGCAGGGGGAATTCAGCCCCAGCATTTT. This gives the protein CASKSGAGGIQPQHF.